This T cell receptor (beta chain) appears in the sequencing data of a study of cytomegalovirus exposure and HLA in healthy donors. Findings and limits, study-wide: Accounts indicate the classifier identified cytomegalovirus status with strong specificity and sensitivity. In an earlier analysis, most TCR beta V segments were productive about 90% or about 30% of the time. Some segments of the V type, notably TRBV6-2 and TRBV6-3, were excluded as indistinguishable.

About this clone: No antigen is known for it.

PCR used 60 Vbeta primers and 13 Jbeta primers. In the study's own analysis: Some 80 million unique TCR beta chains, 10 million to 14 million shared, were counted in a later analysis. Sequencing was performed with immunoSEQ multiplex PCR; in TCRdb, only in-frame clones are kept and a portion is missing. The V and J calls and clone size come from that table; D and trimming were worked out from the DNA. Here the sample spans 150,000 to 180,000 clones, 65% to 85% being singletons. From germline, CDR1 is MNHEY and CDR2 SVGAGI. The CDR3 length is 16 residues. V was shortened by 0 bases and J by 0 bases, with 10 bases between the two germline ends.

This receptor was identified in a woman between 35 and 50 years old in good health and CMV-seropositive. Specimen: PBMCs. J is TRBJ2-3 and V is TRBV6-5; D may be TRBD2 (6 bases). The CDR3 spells CASSYSGGLSTDTQYF. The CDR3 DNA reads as TGTGCCAGCAGTTACTCGGGGGGACTGAGCACAGATACGCAGTATTTT.